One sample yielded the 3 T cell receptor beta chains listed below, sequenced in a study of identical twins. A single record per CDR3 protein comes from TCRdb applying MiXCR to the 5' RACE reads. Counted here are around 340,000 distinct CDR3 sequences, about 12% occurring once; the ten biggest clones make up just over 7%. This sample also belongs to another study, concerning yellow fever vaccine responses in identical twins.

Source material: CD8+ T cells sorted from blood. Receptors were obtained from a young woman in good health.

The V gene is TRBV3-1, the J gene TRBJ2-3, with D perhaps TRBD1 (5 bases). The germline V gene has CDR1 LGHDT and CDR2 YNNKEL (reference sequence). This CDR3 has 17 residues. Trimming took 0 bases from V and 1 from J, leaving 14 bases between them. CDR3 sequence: CASSQDASGRRTDTQYF. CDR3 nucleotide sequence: TGTGCCAGCAGCCAAGATGCCTCAGGGCGGCGCACAGATACGCAGTATTTT.

The CDR3 region has the DNA TGTGCCAGCAATACCATAGCGGGAGGGCCCTCAGAGACCCAGTACTTC. This codes for CASNTIAGGPSETQYF. V is TRBV2 and J is TRBJ2-5, with 11 bases lining up with TRBD2. Germline V gene sequence: CDR1 SNHLY, CDR2 FYNNEI. J was trimmed by 4 bases and V by 7 bases; bases with no gene match: 11. The CDR3 extends over 16 amino acids.

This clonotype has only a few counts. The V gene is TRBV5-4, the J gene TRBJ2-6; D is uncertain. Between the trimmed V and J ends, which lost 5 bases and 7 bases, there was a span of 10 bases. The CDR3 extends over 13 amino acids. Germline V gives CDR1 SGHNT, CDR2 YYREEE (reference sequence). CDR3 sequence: CASSIFGANVLTF. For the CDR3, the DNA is TGTGCCAGCAGTATTTTTGGCGCCAACGTCCTGACTTTC.